A selection of T cell receptor beta chains follows, all from one sample in a study of OX40 agonist ivuxolimab in advanced cancers. Profiling relied on immunoSEQ multiplex PCR, and the TCRdb table lists in-frame clones only, not all of them. The sample contains 35,000 to 50,000 clones, 85% to 90% of which appear only once. Sequences were derived from CD4+ or CD8+ T cells sorted from blood, sampled in a trial of the OX40 agonist ivuxolimab. The receptor source for this set is an adult with an advanced solid tumor such as melanoma, head and neck, liver or kidney cancer. Each CDR3 is given with its conserved first and last residue. D genes are given only for firm matches. Clone size is shown for a subset of rows, as once, few, many or a class of expanded clone.

v_gene	d_gene	abundance	j_gene	CDR3nt	CDR3aa
TRBV5-5	NA	once	TRBJ1-5	TGTGCCAGCAGCTTGGATGGGGGAAATCAGCCCCAGCATTTT	CASSLDGGNQPQHF
TRBV7-8	NA	NA	TRBJ2-5	TGTGCCAGCAGCTCCGTGGGGGGGACCCAGTACTTC	CASSSVGGTQYF
TRBV5-5	TRBD1	NA	TRBJ2-1	TGTGCCAGCGACCCGGGACAGGGGTGGTTGAGGGGTACGGATGGGCAGTTCTTC	CASDPGQGWLRGTDGQFF
TRBV2	NA	NA	TRBJ1-5	TGTGCCAGCTCCGACCAGGGCGGGGGCAATCAGCCCCAGCATTTT	CASSDQGGGNQPQHF
TRBV7-2	NA	NA	TRBJ2-5	TGTGCCAGCAGCTTATTTGGGACCACAAACAAAGAGACCCAGTACTTC	CASSLFGTTNKETQYF
TRBV5-1	TRBD1	once	TRBJ1-4	TGCGCCAGCAGCCCTGGGACAGGGGTGCAAGGGAGACTGTTTTTT	CASSPGTGVQGRLFF
TRBV10-3	NA	NA	TRBJ2-1	TGTGCCATCAGTTGGGGTGGCTACAATGAGCAGTTCTTC	CAISWGGYNEQFF
TRBV12-5	NA	medium-sized	TRBJ1-1	TGTGCTAGTGGTTTGGCCGGTTTCCCACAAGGGGCTTTCTTT	CASGLAGFPQGAFF
TRBV10-3	NA	NA	TRBJ1-2	TGTGCCATCAATGGGGGGGCGGACTATGGCTACACCTTC	CAINGGADYGYTF
TRBV4-1	NA	NA	TRBJ1-2	TGCGCCAGCAGCCCACCCCGGTTAGGGTCCGGTTCGTACACCTTC	CASSPPRLGSGSYTF
TRBV5-1	NA	NA	TRBJ1-2	TGCGCCAGCAGCTTGTCGGGGGGGACGGATGGCTACACCTTC	CASSLSGGTDGYTF
TRBV19	TRBD1	NA	TRBJ1-5	TGTGCCAGTAGTACGGTCGTACAGGGGGCTAGTCAGCCCCAGCATTTT	CASSTVVQGASQPQHF
TRBV29-1	NA	NA	TRBJ2-2	TGCAGCGTTGTACGGCTCGCGAACACCGGGGAGCTGTTTTTT	CSVVRLANTGELFF
TRBV29-1	TRBD2	NA	TRBJ2-3	TGCAGCGTTGGCGGGGGGGGTAGCACAGATACGCAGTATTTT	CSVGGGGSTDTQYF
TRBV11-3	NA	NA	TRBJ1-3	TGTGCCAGCAGCCCGGCCGGGGTAAACACCATATATTTT	CASSPAGVNTIYF
TRBV25-1	NA	once	TRBJ1-4	TGTGCCAGCAGTGACCCCCGGGGGGGGCTAAATGAAAAACTGTTTTTT	CASSDPRGGLNEKLFF
TRBV5-4	NA	NA	TRBJ1-3	TGTGCCAGCAGCTTGGCAGTGACTGGAAACACCATATATTTT	CASSLAVTGNTIYF
TRBV7-9	NA	NA	TRBJ1-1	TGTGCCAGCAGCTCCCTCGAGCATCTTAATGAAGCTTTCTTT	CASSSLEHLNEAFF
TRBV14	NA	NA	TRBJ1-2	TGTGCCAGCAGCCAAGGGGCGGTGGGCTACACCTTC	CASSQGAVGYTF
TRBV2	TRBD1	NA	TRBJ2-2	TGTGCCAGCAAACAGGGGGGCACCGGGGAGCTGTTTTTT	CASKQGGTGELFF
TRBV10-3	NA	once	TRBJ2-3	TGTGCCTCCTCTAGGCCCATTGAAGATACGCAGTATTTT	CASSRPIEDTQYF
TRBV5-1	NA	NA	TRBJ1-4	TGCGCCAGCAGCTTGCGGGAGGGGAGCGCTAATGAAAAACTGTTTTTT	CASSLREGSANEKLFF
TRBV9	NA	NA	TRBJ2-2	TGTGCCAGCAGCGACGGACAGCGGGACACCGGGGAGCTGTTTTTT	CASSDGQRDTGELFF
TRBV4-3	TRBD2	NA	TRBJ2-7	TGCGCCAGCAGCTCCCGCGGGGGGAACGAGCAGTACTTC	CASSSRGGNEQYF
TRBV27	NA	NA	TRBJ2-7	TGTGCCAGCAGTTTAAGGGCCAGTAACCCGGCCCCCGAGCAGTACTTC	CASSLRASNPAPEQYF
TRBV5-5	TRBD1	NA	TRBJ2-5	TGTGCCAGCAGCTTGACTGACAGGGGGGAGACCCAGTACTTC	CASSLTDRGETQYF
TRBV29-1	NA	NA	TRBJ2-5	TGCAGCGTTGCGGCGTTGATGGGGCTGGAGACCCAGTACTTC	CSVAALMGLETQYF
TRBV14	TRBD1	NA	TRBJ2-7	TGTGCCAGCAGCCAAGTCGGGACAGGGACGTACGAGCAGTACTTC	CASSQVGTGTYEQYF
TRBV10-1	NA	NA	TRBJ2-7	TGCGCCAGCAGTGCCAGGGGGGTATCCTACGAGCAGTACTTC	CASSARGVSYEQYF
TRBV7-9	NA	NA	TRBJ2-7	TGTGCCAGCAGCTTAGTTGGGCCGAGTTTGGCGTACGAGCAGTACTTC	CASSLVGPSLAYEQYF
TRBV6-4	NA	NA	TRBJ1-1	TGTGCCAGCAGTGGGGACGGCAACACTGAAGCTTTCTTT	CASSGDGNTEAFF
TRBV6-5	TRBD1	NA	TRBJ2-5	TGTGCCAGCAAACGGACAGGGCAAGAGACCCAGTACTTC	CASKRTGQETQYF
TRBV2	TRBD1	NA	TRBJ2-7	TGTGCCAGCAGTGTCAGGGGACAGGGCGTTAGTAACTCCTACGAGCAGTACTTC	CASSVRGQGVSNSYEQYF
TRBV5-1	NA	once	TRBJ1-2	TGCGCCAGCAGCCGGGGAACTAACTATGGCTACACCTTC	CASSRGTNYGYTF
TRBV6-1	TRBD1	NA	TRBJ2-7	TGTGCCAGCAGTGCTAACAGGGGGTACGAGCAGTACTTC	CASSANRGYEQYF
TRBV19	NA	NA	TRBJ2-4	TGTGCCAGTAGTCCTCGGACCTTAAGAGTGGGGAACATTCAGTACTTC	CASSPRTLRVGNIQYF